This entry describes one TCR beta chain. The target antigen is unknown. This sample was included in a study of T cells after yellow fever vaccination. By 5'RACE template switching, TCR cDNA was produced, with a universal primer site and UMIs added in the process. One entry per CDR3 protein, called by TCRdb with MiXCR from the 5' RACE reads. This sample yields a few hundred thousand distinct CDR3 sequences, of which 4% are seen a single time; approximately 25% belongs to the top ten. Whole-study results and caveats: Abundant clonotypes from the bulk population could have been carried over as contaminants into FACS-sorted repertoires.

This clonotype was obtained from a man between 18 and 29 years old who received the YFV17D yellow fever vaccine. The sample here was PBMCs, taken 5 days after the yellow fever booster vaccination.

The CDR3 sequence is CASSLYGEGNTEAFF. The CDR3, as DNA: TGTGCCAGCAGCTTATACGGGGAAGGGAACACTGAAGCTTTCTTT. V usage is TRBV7-2 and J usage is TRBJ1-1; unclear D gene. The CDR3 extends over 15 amino acids. V was clipped by 2 bases and J by 1 base, with 11 bases between them. The germline gives CDR1 SGHTA, CDR2 FQGNSA.